One T cell receptor (beta chain) is described in this entry. Its antigen is not known. Deletions cut 2 bases from V and 7 bases from J, with 14 bases between. The CDR3 totals 14 residues. Germline CDR1 is GTSNPN and CDR2 is SVGIG (reference sequence). This sample was taken from a study of CD4+ T cells in melanoma. General study results and limits: In melanoma, neoantigen-specific CD4+ T cells reportedly differed in differentiation state. CD8+ T cell, macrophage and B cell function reportedly correlated with neoantigen-specific CD4+ T cells.

Sequenced by immunoSEQ multiplex PCR; TCRdb stores in-frame clones only, minus some. The data show more than 10,000 clones, roughly two thirds seen once. This chain uses TRBV30 with TRBJ2-2, with no clear D. Sequencing used cells from a culture (not recorded whether cultured in vitro). The sequence was obtained from a human donor with melanoma. CDR3 coding DNA: TGTGCCTGGAGTTTGGGAATCCTGGACGGGGAGCTGTTTTTT. Amino acid sequence: CAWSLGILDGELFF.